The rows below give T cell receptor beta chains drawn from one sample of a study of blood T cell repertoires in COVID-19. Produced via immunoSEQ multiplex PCR; TCRdb's table is partial and in-frame only. The sample has 97,000 or so clones; more than 75% are singletons. Sequencing input: peripheral blood. The receptors were sampled from a man older than 75 with acute or convalescent COVID-19. Both conserved end residues are part of each CDR3. The D gene is left open where the match is weak. Only some rows state a clone size, as once, few, many or a class for expanded clones.

clone_size	d_call	v_call	j_call	cdr3_nt	cdr3_aa
-	-	TRBV5-6	TRBJ2-7	TGTGCCAGCAGCTTGGGTCGGGGGAGCAACGAGCAGTACTTC	CASSLGRGSNEQYF
-	TRBD2	TRBV5-8	TRBJ2-7	TGTGCCAGCAGCCAAGGGACTAGCGGGAGGGGCTACGAGCAGTACTTC	CASSQGTSGRGYEQYF
-	-	TRBV5-6	TRBJ2-7	TGTGCCAGCAGTCCCACTGGCGGCCCGCCTTACGAGCAGTACTTC	CASSPTGGPPYEQYF
-	TRBD2	TRBV7-2	TRBJ2-3	TGTGCCAGCAGCCTGCAACTAGCGGGAAAAGATACGCAGTATTTT	CASSLQLAGKDTQYF
once	-	TRBV7-9	TRBJ1-1	TGTGCCAGCAGCCCCTGGGGGGCTGAAGCTTTCTTT	CASSPWGAEAFF
-	TRBD1	TRBV28	TRBJ2-7	TGTGCCAGCAGTTCCCAGGACAGGGGGAGGCAGTACTTC	CASSSQDRGRQYF
-	-	TRBV7-2	TRBJ1-5	TGTGCCAGCAGCTTAGCGGTGGGCTTTAGCAATCAGCCCCAGCATTTT	CASSLAVGFSNQPQHF
few	-	TRBV27	TRBJ1-5	TGTGCCAGCAGCCGCACATACGCCCAAAGTCGTAATCAGCCCCAGCATTTT	CASSRTYAQSRNQPQHF
-	-	TRBV25-1	TRBJ1-1	TGTGCCAGCAGTGACGATCGCAGGGTGAACACTGAAGCTTTCTTT	CASSDDRRVNTEAFF
-	TRBD1	TRBV29-1	TRBJ1-3	TGCAGCGTTGAAGGGGACAGGGGTTTTGGGTCTGGAAACACCATATATTTT	CSVEGDRGFGSGNTIYF
-	TRBD1	TRBV9	TRBJ1-4	TGTGCCAGCAGCGCCCAGGGGGGTAATGAAAAACTGTTTTTT	CASSAQGGNEKLFF
-	-	TRBV9	TRBJ1-1	TGTGCCAGCAGCCCTGGACAGAGGAACACTGAAGCTTTCTTT	CASSPGQRNTEAFF
-	-	TRBV2	TRBJ2-5	TGTGCCAGCAGTGAAGTTAAGCTAGATGAGACCCAGTACTTC	CASSEVKLDETQYF
few	TRBD2	TRBV18	TRBJ2-1	TGTGCCAGCTCACCTCCCGGGACTAGCGGCCACAATGAGCAGTTCTTC	CASSPPGTSGHNEQFF
-	TRBD1	TRBV7-8	TRBJ1-6	TGTGCCAGCAGCTTGGGACAGGGCTATAATTCACCCCTCCACTTT	CASSLGQGYNSPLHF
few	TRBD1	TRBV15	TRBJ2-7	TGTGCCACCAGCAGAGGGGCCGGGACAGGGCAGGGGCGCGAGCAGTACTTC	CATSRGAGTGQGREQYF
-	-	TRBV7-2	TRBJ1-6	TGTGCCAGCAAAACCGAAGACAGTAATTCACCCCTCCACTTT	CASKTEDSNSPLHF
-	-	TRBV6-6	TRBJ2-3	TGTGCCAGCAGTTTACCGACAGGAGCATTCACAGATACGCAGTATTTT	CASSLPTGAFTDTQYF
-	TRBD1	TRBV5-6	TRBJ2-1	TGTGCCAGCAGCTTGAGGGACAGGGCCCTTCTGCAGTTCTTC	CASSLRDRALLQFF
-	-	TRBV6-5	TRBJ2-1	TGTGCCAGCAGTTACATTGGCAGGGGTGGCTACAATGAGCAGTTCTTC	CASSYIGRGGYNEQFF
-	TRBD1	TRBV4-3	TRBJ1-2	TGCGCCAGCAGCCATCCCCACAGGGGATACGGCTACACCTTC	CASSHPHRGYGYTF
few	TRBD2	TRBV18	TRBJ2-1	TGTGCCAGCTCTCCACCGGAGAAGCGGGGGTCCTACAATGAGCAGTTCTTC	CASSPPEKRGSYNEQFF
-	TRBD2	TRBV5-1	TRBJ2-3	TGCGCCAGCAGCTACGGGGGGTTCCTCGACGATACGCAGTATTTT	CASSYGGFLDDTQYF
-	TRBD2	TRBV6-5	TRBJ2-1	TGTGCCAGCAGTTACCTAGCGGGAGGGCCTTTCAATGAGCAGTTCTTC	CASSYLAGGPFNEQFF
few	TRBD1	TRBV7-2	TRBJ2-1	TGTGCCAGCAGCGCTATTCCCGGGACAGGAGATCATCGGTTCTTC	CASSAIPGTGDHRFF
-	-	TRBV29-1	TRBJ2-2	TGCAGCGTTTCAACCCCCTCCGGGGGTAGGTCCGGGGAGCTGTTTTTT	CSVSTPSGGRSGELFF
-	TRBD1	TRBV2	TRBJ2-2	TGTGCCAGCACGACAGGGGGGGCCGGGGAGCTGTTTTTT	CASTTGGAGELFF
-	-	TRBV5-6	TRBJ1-4	TGTGCCAGCAGCTCTGGGGCAGGGGCGGGTGAAAAACTGTTTTTT	CASSSGAGAGEKLFF
-	-	TRBV7-2	TRBJ1-1	TGTGCCAGCAGCTCCACATGGGGGGGCACTGAAGCTTTCTTT	CASSSTWGGTEAFF
-	TRBD1	TRBV9	TRBJ1-2	TGTGCCAGCAGCGTAGACTCCGGACAGGGGGCTTTTAACTATGGCTACACCTTC	CASSVDSGQGAFNYGYTF
-	TRBD1	TRBV2	TRBJ2-1	TGTGCCAGCAGTGAAACGAGAACCGGGACAGGGTTTGATGAGCAGTTCTTC	CASSETRTGTGFDEQFF
-	-	TRBV6-5	TRBJ2-7	TGTGCCAGCGTGGTGTCGGGATCCTACGAGCAGTACTTC	CASVVSGSYEQYF
-	TRBD1	TRBV30	TRBJ1-6	TGTGCCTGGAGGGGACAGATAAATTCACCCCTCCACTTT	CAWRGQINSPLHF
-	-	TRBV7-6	TRBJ2-2	TGTGCCAGCAGCTTAGCCCACGGGGAGCTGTTTTTT	CASSLAHGELFF
-	TRBD2	TRBV9	TRBJ2-3	TGTGCCAGCAGCGTGATTACTAGCGGGGGGGCTTCAGATACGCAGTATTTT	CASSVITSGGASDTQYF
-	TRBD1	TRBV7-8	TRBJ2-7	TGTGCCAGCAGCTTAGGCCGGGACAGGGTCTCCTACGAGCAGTACTTC	CASSLGRDRVSYEQYF
-	TRBD1	TRBV7-6	TRBJ2-1	TGTGCCAGCAGCTTAGCGTTGCGGACAGGAAACAATGAGCAGTTCTTC	CASSLALRTGNNEQFF
-	-	TRBV18	TRBJ2-7	TGTGCCAGCTCAGGCGACAGGCCTAGGGCCTACGAGCAGTACTTC	CASSGDRPRAYEQYF
-	TRBD1	TRBV7-9	TRBJ1-2	TGTGCCAGCAACGGACAGGGGGAGGGCGGCTACACCTTC	CASNGQGEGGYTF
-	TRBD1	TRBV28	TRBJ2-5	TGTGCCAGCAGTCTCTCCGGGACAGGGGGCGAAGAGACCCAGTACTTC	CASSLSGTGGEETQYF
-	TRBD1	TRBV30	TRBJ1-2	TGTGCCTGGATTGGAGGACAGGGGACCTATGGCTACACCTTC	CAWIGGQGTYGYTF
few	-	TRBV6-2/TRBV6-3	TRBJ2-5	TGTGCCAGCAGTTACGCAGGGGTATCAGCAGAGACCCAGTACTTC	CASSYAGVSAETQYF
-	TRBD1	TRBV5-1	TRBJ2-7	TGCGCCAGCAGCTCCGGGACAGGGGCCAACGAGCAGTACTTC	CASSSGTGANEQYF
few	-	TRBV7-2	TRBJ2-7	TGTGCCAGCAGCTATAGACGGCAGGGACACTACGAGCAGTACTTC	CASSYRRQGHYEQYF
-	-	TRBV7-2	TRBJ1-3	TGTGCCAGCAGCTTGACAGGACCTGGAAACACCATATATTTT	CASSLTGPGNTIYF
-	TRBD1	TRBV2	TRBJ1-4	TGTGCCAGCAGCCGTGGCAGGGGGCTGGAAAAACTGTTTTTT	CASSRGRGLEKLFF
once	-	TRBV30	TRBJ1-6	TGTGCCTGGACTGGGGGGGAAGTGTCACCCCTCCACTTT	CAWTGGEVSPLHF
-	-	TRBV5-8	TRBJ1-5	TGTGCCAGCAGCTTGGTTCTTGGACTAAGAGTGGAGCCCCAGCATTTT	CASSLVLGLRVEPQHF
-	-	TRBV20-1	TRBJ2-7	TGCAGTGCTAGAACGGGGAGCGAGCAGTACTTC	CSARTGSEQYF
-	-	TRBV9	TRBJ2-1	TGTGCCAGCAGCCCGGACTCGCAATACAATGAGCAGTTCTTC	CASSPDSQYNEQFF
-	-	TRBV19	TRBJ2-1	TGTGCCAGTAGTATAGCGTCGGGGGAGGACTCCTACAATGAGCAGTTCTTC	CASSIASGEDSYNEQFF
-	-	TRBV7-2	TRBJ1-1	TGTGCCAGCAGCTCCCAAACAGGGATTGAAGCTTTCTTT	CASSSQTGIEAFF
-	-	TRBV11-2	TRBJ2-2	TGTGCCAGCAGCTTGACCAGGGCCGGGGAGCTGTTTTTT	CASSLTRAGELFF
-	-	TRBV9	TRBJ2-5	TGTGCCAGCAACCTCCTAGGGCAGGGCGAGGAGACCCAGTACTTC	CASNLLGQGEETQYF
few	-	TRBV9	TRBJ2-5	TGTGCCAGCAGCGTCGGGACAAACCAAGAGACCCAGTACTTC	CASSVGTNQETQYF
-	TRBD1	TRBV5-1	TRBJ2-7	TGCGCCAGCAGGGGGGACAGCTTGTACGAGCAGTACTTC	CASRGDSLYEQYF
-	-	TRBV5-6	TRBJ2-6	TGTGCCAGCAGATCCGCGACGGGTGGGGCCAACGTCCTGACTTTC	CASRSATGGANVLTF